The TCR beta chain under discussion was sequenced for a study of early T cells in non-severe SARS-CoV-2 infection. Attachment of unique molecular identifiers to individual cDNA molecules was performed. In TCRdb, the 5' RACE reads were re-called with MiXCR into one record per CDR3 protein. The sample shows about 31,000 distinct CDR3 sequences, roughly 5% of them seen only once. The specimen was whole blood. The TCR sequence derives from an adult who was a healthcare worker with PCR-confirmed SARS-CoV-2 infection or an uninfected control (not recorded which).

CDR3 loop: CASRSLAGPPYNEQFF. The CDR3 nucleotides are TGTGCCAGCAGGTCTCTAGCGGGCCCCCCCTACAATGAGCAGTTCTTC. The chain is built from TRBV27 and TRBJ2-1, with 8 bases fitting TRBD2. Trimming removed 6 bases from V and 2 bases from J; junction bases left unmatched: 9. Germline CDR1 reads MNHEY; CDR2 reads SMNVEV (reference sequence). CDR3 length: 16 residues.